This T cell receptor beta chain was sequenced for a study of T cell responses to AZD1222 COVID-19 vaccine. General study points: The study sampled repertoires only after the peak T cell response. Among AZD1222 vaccinees, only five to seven were seropositive at baseline. The donor cohort was predominantly white British with a female majority, and clonal diversity may have been underestimated.

Germline V gene sequence: CDR1 LGHNA, CDR2 YNFKEQ. This CDR3 is built from 16 residues. The V end lost 0 bases, the J end lost 0 bases, and 9 bases lay between the germline ends. The assay was immunoSEQ multiplex PCR, and TCRdb's table has in-frame clones only and misses some. Among around 100,000 clones listed, about 88% were seen once. This clone was recorded only once. Its antigen is still unknown. The TCR was taken from an adult in good health. J is TRBJ1-3 and V is TRBV4-2; D remains unclear. This specimen was peripheral blood, taken on day 0 of AZD1222 vaccination. The CDR3 here is CASSQDWQASGNTIYF. The CDR3, as DNA: TGTGCCAGCAGCCAAGATTGGCAGGCCTCTGGAAACACCATATATTTT.